Shown below are 21 T cell receptor beta chains from a single sample sequenced in a study of T cells in Graves' hyperthyroidism and ophthalmopathy. Amplified TCR beta CDR3 regions derived from RNA transcripts. When the TCR CDR3 underwent first-round RT-PCR, the HTBI primer set was used. TCRdb independently ran MiXCR on the multiplex PCR reads; one entry per CDR3 protein. The profile shows over 500,000 distinct CDR3 sequences, 14% of them singletons. The sequencing sample was made of blood. The receptors here all came from a woman aged 35 to 49 with Graves' hyperthyroidism.

This clonotype was seen many times. The chain is built from TRBV20-1 and TRBJ2-3; 8 bases are shared with TRBD2. J gave up 6 bases and V 3 bases, and 11 bases lay outside the gene matches. CDR3 length equals 15 residues. CDR1 and CDR2 (germline): DFQATT, SNEGSKA (reference sequence). Here the CDR3 reads CSASMPGGPSDTQYF. In nucleotides, the CDR3 is TGCAGTGCTAGTATGCCGGGAGGGCCGTCGGATACGCAGTATTTT.

This clonotype was recorded at least ten times. The chain combines TRBV28 with TRBJ1-5; 7 bases fit TRBD1. Germline V lookup: CDR1 MDHEN, CDR2 SYDVKM. The V gene end was trimmed by 4 bases and the J gene end by 5 bases; junction bases not matched to a gene: 5. This CDR3 is 14 amino acids long. The CDR3 nucleotides read TGTGCCAGCAGTTCTCCAGGGGGTTATCAGCCCCAGCATTTT. Translation gives CASSSPGGYQPQHF. The full variable domain, with the rest looked up from reference TRBV28 and TRBJ1-5, is DVKVTQSSRYLVKRTGEKVFLECVQDMDHENMFWYRQDPGLGLRLIYFSYDVKMKEKGDIPEGYSVSREKKERFSLILESASTNQTSMYLCASSSPGGYQPQHFGDGTRLSIL.

The rearrangement links TRBV20-1 to TRBJ2-7, with TRBD2 matching over 9 bases. CDR1 is DFQATT and CDR2 is SNEGSKA in the germline V gene (reference sequence). J gave up 9 bases and V 3 bases, and 9 bases lay outside the gene matches. This CDR3 comprises 13 residues. CDR3 amino acids: CSARLAGNVGQYF. The CDR3 DNA reads TGCAGTGCTAGGCTAGCGGGAAATGTGGGGCAGTACTTC.

Comments on this clonotype: A much larger clone is a single base away; this may be a read error. The rearrangement uses TRBV7-9 and TRBJ2-1, with 12 bases fitting TRBD2. Trimming took 5 bases from V and 7 from J; bases not matched to a gene: 12. CDR3 length: 17 amino acids. Germline V gene data show CDR1 as SEHNR and CDR2 as FQNEAQ (reference sequence). The CDR3 region is CASSRLAGGPRDNEQFF. The CDR3 DNA is TGTGCCAGCAGCCGCCTAGCGGGAGGGCCCCGTGATAATGAGCAGTTCTTC.

In this sample, this clonotype turned up many times. This rearrangement joins TRBV6-2 or TRBV6-3 to TRBJ1-2, with 12 positions matching TRBD1. The CDR3 extends over 16 amino acids. The V segment lost 6 bases and the J segment 4 bases; nucleotides outside the gene matches: 9. Germline CDR1 and CDR2: MNHEY and SVGEGT. The CDR3 nucleotides read TGTGCCAGCAGATCAGGGACAGGGGGCGCCTTCTATGGCTACACCTTC. Translating it yields CASRSGTGGAFYGYTF.

This clonotype turned up a few times. The chain combines TRBV12-3 or TRBV12-4 with TRBJ1-2; tentative D call: TRBD1 (6 bases). V was trimmed by 3 bases and J by 2 bases, leaving 10 bases between them. The CDR3 consists of 14 residues. The chain's CDR3 is CASSFPQGNYGYTF. CDR3 nucleotide sequence: TGTGCCAGCAGTTTTCCCCAGGGGAACTATGGCTACACCTTC.

V usage is TRBV6-1 and J usage is TRBJ1-5, with D possibly being TRBD1 (5 bases). The CDR3 is 17 amino acids. V was cut by 7 bases and J by 0 bases, with 19 bases left in between. The germline CDR1 and CDR2 sequences are MNHNS and SASEGT. The CDR3, as DNA: TGTGCCAGCACGGGGGAGAACACTATACTTAGCAATCAGCCCCAGCATTTT. This translates into CASTGENTILSNQPQHF.

In its sample, this clonotype was seen many times. This chain connects TRBV6-1 to TRBJ1-6; D might be TRBD1 (6 bases). The germline CDR1 and CDR2 sequences are MNHNS and SASEGT. The V gene lost 10 bases and the J gene lost 7 bases, with 11 bases spanning the gap. This CDR3 spans 12 amino acids. CDR3 nucleotides: TGTGCCATAAGCAGGGGCAATTCACCCCTCCACTTT. Translating it yields CAISRGNSPLHF.

V gene TRBV10-1 combines with J gene TRBJ1-1; D gene unclear. The CDR3 consists of 13 residues. V gave up 8 bases and J gave up 7 bases, with 17 bases separating them. Per germline, CDR1 WNHNN and CDR2 SYGVQD (reference sequence). The CDR3 sequence: CASSQRNKGEAFF. In nucleotides, the CDR3 is TGCGCCAGCTCCCAACGGAACAAGGGTGAAGCTTTCTTT.

At least ten counts were recorded for this clonotype. The CDR3 DNA follows: TGTGCCAGCAGCCTTTATGGGACAGGGGCTCCTCTGAGAGACCATGAGCAGTTCTTC. Translating gives CASSLYGTGAPLRDHEQFF. This chain links TRBV3-1 with TRBJ2-1; TRBD1 aligns across 10 bases. Germline V gene sequence: CDR1 LGHDT, CDR2 YNNKEL (reference sequence). After removal of 4 bases from V and 8 bases from J, the junction contained 20 bases not matched to a gene. The CDR3 loop spans 19 amino acids.

The table lists this clonotype with many counts. CDR3 coding DNA: TGTGCCAGCAGTGAAACTAGCGGAAGCACAGATACGCAGTATTTT. Translation gives CASSETSGSTDTQYF. The rearrangement links TRBV2 to TRBJ2-3; 8 nucleotides line up with TRBD2. The germline gives CDR1 SNHLY, CDR2 FYNNEI. The ends lost 2 bases at V and 0 bases at J; junction bases unmatched: 1. The CDR3 consists of 15 residues.

V gene TRBV15 combines with J gene TRBJ2-3, with 12 bases fitting TRBD1. Trimming removed 4 bases from V and 2 bases from J; junction bases left unmatched: 4. Germline lookup yields CDR1 LNHNV and CDR2 YYDKDF (reference sequence). This CDR3 spans 16 amino acids. The CDR3 is CATSKGQGALTDTQYF. The CDR3 nucleotides are TGTGCCACCAGCAAGGGACAGGGGGCCCTCACAGATACGCAGTATTTT.

At least ten counts were recorded for this clonotype. The chain joins TRBV10-2 to TRBJ1-1; 8 bases map to TRBD1. Germline assignment: CDR1 WSHSY and CDR2 SAAADI. CDR3 length: 15 amino acids. V gave up 3 bases and J gave up 1 base; unmatched junction bases: 4. The CDR3 nucleotides read TGCGCCAGCAGTGATTCAGGGGGCACGAACACTGAAGCTTTCTTT. Translated: CASSDSGGTNTEAFF.

This clonotype was seen many times. The chain combines TRBV5-1 with TRBJ2-1; 14 bases fit TRBD2. This CDR3 has 17 residues. J was trimmed by 8 bases and V by 4 bases; bases with no gene match: 11. Germline V gene data show CDR1 as SGHRS and CDR2 as YFSETQ. CDR3 nucleotides: TGCGCCAGCAGCATCCCGACTAGCGGGAGGGAGGTGGATGAGCAGTTCTTC. The encoded protein is CASSIPTSGREVDEQFF. The complete variable domain, with remaining parts taken from reference TRBV5-1 and TRBJ2-1, reads KAGVTQTPRYLIKTRGQQVTLSCSPISGHRSVSWYQQTPGQGLQFLFEYFSETQRNKGNFPGRFSGRQFSNSRSEMNVSTLELGDSALYLCASSIPTSGREVDEQFFGPGTRLTVL.

This clonotype was counted at least ten times. The chain carries TRBV5-1 and TRBJ2-5; TRBD2 is a possible D gene (5 bases). The CDR3 sequence is 13 residues long. Between the trimmed V and J ends, which lost 3 bases and 5 bases, there was a span of 11 bases. Per germline, CDR1 SGHRS and CDR2 YFSETQ. Here the CDR3 reads CASSSDGGETQYF. The DNA of the CDR3 is TGCGCCAGCAGCTCGGACGGCGGGGAGACCCAGTACTTC. The variable domain in full, completed from reference TRBV5-1 and TRBJ2-5, reads KAGVTQTPRYLIKTRGQQVTLSCSPISGHRSVSWYQQTPGQGLQFLFEYFSETQRNKGNFPGRFSGRQFSNSRSEMNVSTLELGDSALYLCASSSDGGETQYFGPGTRLLVL.

This clonotype has ten or more counts. The chain is built from TRBV28 and TRBJ1-6; D is unclear. Germline CDR1 and CDR2: MDHEN and SYDVKM. Trimming shortened V by 5 bases and J by 3 bases, and 11 bases separated the two germline ends. The CDR3 is made up of 15 amino acids. The CDR3 region has the DNA TGTGCCAGCAGTACCAAGGGAGGCTATAATTCACCCCTCCACTTT. This encodes CASSTKGGYNSPLHF.

This clonotype was seen ten or more times. The V gene is TRBV11-3, the J gene TRBJ2-1; 9 bases agree with TRBD2. The CDR3 covers 22 residues. V gave up 0 bases and J gave up 1 base; unmatched junction bases: 19. CDR1 is SGHNT and CDR2 is YENEEA in the germline V gene. CDR3 nucleotides: TGTGCCAGCAGCTTAGATCGGTCTAGCGGGATGGCCTACTTCAGGTCCTACAATGAGCAGTTCTTC. It encodes CASSLDRSSGMAYFRSYNEQFF.

This clonotype was seen many times. The CDR3 is CASSHYSQGGPGAEAFF. CDR3 DNA: TGTGCCAGCAGCCATTACTCCCAGGGGGGCCCGGGGGCTGAAGCTTTCTTT. This chain joins TRBV3-1 and TRBJ1-1, with 7 nucleotides matching TRBD1. Per the germline V gene, CDR1 is LGHDT and CDR2 is YNNKEL (reference sequence). V gave up 3 bases and J gave up 6 bases; unmatched junction bases: 16. There are 17 residues in the CDR3.

In this sample, this clonotype turned up many times. The chain employs TRBV30 and TRBJ1-4; D call uncertain. Deletions cut 4 bases from V and 2 bases from J, with 11 bases between. Germline lookup yields CDR1 GTSNPN and CDR2 SVGIG (reference sequence). The CDR3 covers 14 residues. The CDR3 DNA follows: TGTGCCTGGACGAATCTGGGCACTAATGAAAAACTGTTTTTT. It encodes CAWTNLGTNEKLFF.

This clonotype was found a few times. DNA of the CDR3: TGTGCCAGCAGTTTGCGGGGACAGGGGGTTGGGGAAAAACTGTTTTTT. Translated: CASSLRGQGVGEKLFF. This sequence joins TRBV28 and TRBJ1-4; 11 positions match TRBD1. V shed 3 bases and J 8 bases; nucleotides not matched to a gene: 8. Germline CDR1 and CDR2: MDHEN and SYDVKM. The CDR3 has 16 amino acids.

The table lists this clonotype with many counts. J is TRBJ1-1 and V is TRBV5-1, with 7 bases identical to TRBD1. After removal of 4 bases from V and 0 bases from J, the junction contained 6 bases not matched to a gene. CDR1 and CDR2 from the germline V gene are SGHRS and YFSETQ. The CDR3 is 15 amino acids. The CDR3 bases are TGCGCCAGCAGCAATGGGGGGACAGTGAACACTGAAGCTTTCTTT. It yields the protein CASSNGGTVNTEAFF.